One sample yielded the 10 T cell receptor beta chains listed below, sequenced in a study of T cell responses to AZD1222 COVID-19 vaccine. Some clones are missing from TCRdb's copy, which holds only in-frame ones; the method was immunoSEQ multiplex PCR. The repertoire has about 110,000 clones, roughly 90% of them found once; the top ten carry about 15%. The specimen comprised peripheral blood, sampled 28 days after the second AZD1222 dose. These receptors all come from an adult who received the AZD1222 COVID-19 vaccine.

The genes are TRBV4-1 and TRBJ1-3; no reliable D call. V was shortened by 3 bases and J by 4 bases, with 7 bases between the two germline ends. This CDR3 has 13 residues. The germline V gene has CDR1 MGHRA and CDR2 YSYEKL. CDR3 in DNA: TGCGCCAGCAGCCAGGGAGGGGGAAACACCATATATTTT. This encodes CASSQGGGNTIYF.

J is TRBJ1-2 and V is TRBV5-1; 10 bases are a match to TRBD1. CDR1 and CDR2 from the germline V gene are SGHRS and YFSETQ. This CDR3 is built from 15 residues. With V trimmed by 0 bases and J by 7 bases, 6 bases remained unmatched. CDR3 loop: CASSLATGGNRGYTF. CDR3 in DNA: TGCGCCAGCAGCTTGGCGACAGGGGGCAATCGTGGCTACACCTTC.

The rearrangement links TRBV27 to TRBJ2-1; 9 nucleotides match TRBD2. The CDR3 spans 16 residues. Losses at the gene ends were 6 bases for V and 0 bases for J; bases not matched to a gene: 6. Germline assignment: CDR1 MNHEY and CDR2 SMNVEV (reference sequence). The CDR3 DNA reads as TGTGCCAGCAGGCGCAGTAGCGGGAGCTCCTACAATGAGCAGTTCTTC. Amino acids: CASRRSSGSSYNEQFF.

V is TRBV30 and J is TRBJ2-1, with a tentative D call TRBD2 (5 bases). Trimming cost V 5 bases and J 4 bases, with 15 bases left between them. The length of the CDR3 is 14 residues. Germline V gene data show CDR1 as GTSNPN and CDR2 as SVGIG (reference sequence). The CDR3 sequence: CAWQTTDGYNEQFF. CDR3 in DNA: TGTGCCTGGCAGACTACCGACGGATACAATGAGCAGTTCTTC.

The chain has TRBV18 and TRBJ1-2, with TRBD1 as a possible D gene (5 bases). The ends were cut back, 3 bases at V and 0 bases at J, with 8 bases in the middle. CDR1 is KGHSH, CDR2 LQKENI, per germline. The CDR3 contains 14 residues. The CDR3 DNA reads TGTGCCAGCTCACCGGGGGTTACTAACTATGGCTACACCTTC. Encoded protein: CASSPGVTNYGYTF.

The chain carries TRBV3-1 (or the pseudogene TRBV3-2) and TRBJ2-7; D unclear. This CDR3 comprises 13 residues. V was clipped by 1 base and J by 3 bases, with 7 bases between them. In germline, CDR1 is LGHDT, CDR2 YNNKEL (reference sequence). The CDR3 region has the DNA TGTGCCAGCAGCCAAGTAAACAGCTACGAGCAGTACTTC. It codes for CASSQVNSYEQYF.

V is TRBV4-1 and J is TRBJ1-3; the D gene is possibly TRBD1 (6 bases). From germline, CDR1 is MGHRA and CDR2 YSYEKL. Trimming stripped 4 bases from V and 4 bases from J, with 14 bases between. The CDR3 is 15 amino acids. This CDR3 is CASSRRGGLGNTIYF. The CDR3 DNA reads TGCGCCAGCAGCCGTCGCGGGGGCCTCGGAAACACCATATATTTT.

The chain has TRBV5-1 and TRBJ1-1; D perhaps matches TRBD1 (6 bases). This CDR3 is 11 amino acids long. The germline V gene encodes CDR1 SGHRS and CDR2 YFSETQ. Trimming pared 4 bases from V and 10 bases from J, leaving 11 bases between. The CDR3 nucleotides are TGCGCCAGCAGCAATGGACAGAGAGCTTTCTTT. This codes for CASSNGQRAFF.

The J gene is TRBJ1-1, the V gene TRBV28; D gene uncertain. Per the germline V gene, CDR1 is MDHEN and CDR2 is SYDVKM. Trimming pared 8 bases from V and 3 bases from J, leaving 7 bases between. The CDR3 length is 11 residues. This CDR3 reads CASALDTEAFF. CDR3 in DNA: TGTGCCAGCGCCCTAGACACTGAAGCTTTCTTT.

CDR3: CASSLLAGGLSEQFF. The CDR3 nucleotides read TGTGCCAGCAGCCTACTAGCGGGAGGATTGAGTGAGCAGTTCTTC. The J gene is TRBJ2-1, the V gene TRBV11-1, with 12 bases aligning to TRBD2. Germline loops: CDR1 SGHAT, CDR2 FQDESV (reference sequence). V gave up 5 bases and J gave up 9 bases; unmatched junction bases: 8. CDR3 size: 15 residues.